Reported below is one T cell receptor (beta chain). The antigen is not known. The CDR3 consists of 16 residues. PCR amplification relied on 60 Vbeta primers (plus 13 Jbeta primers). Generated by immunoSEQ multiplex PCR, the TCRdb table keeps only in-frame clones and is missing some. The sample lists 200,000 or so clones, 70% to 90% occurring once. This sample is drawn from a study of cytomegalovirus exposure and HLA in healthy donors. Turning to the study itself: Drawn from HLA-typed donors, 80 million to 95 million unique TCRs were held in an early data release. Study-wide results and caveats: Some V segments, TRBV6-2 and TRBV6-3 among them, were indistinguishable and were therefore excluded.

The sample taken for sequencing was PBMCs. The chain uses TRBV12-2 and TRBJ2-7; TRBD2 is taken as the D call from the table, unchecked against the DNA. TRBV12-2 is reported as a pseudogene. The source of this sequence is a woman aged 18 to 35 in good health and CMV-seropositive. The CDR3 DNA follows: TGTGCAAGTCGCTTAGCGGGGGGGCCCTTTATATACGAGCAGTACTTC. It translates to CASRLAGGPFIYEQYF.